This T cell receptor beta chain was found in a study of blood T cell repertoires in COVID-19. The wider study: COVID-19 samples from acute and convalescent phases originated in the United States, Italy and Spain.

This CDR3 spans 11 amino acids. Original processing notes: Researchers report that nucleated cell counts were estimated from reference gene primer amplification. Measured with immunoSEQ multiplex PCR; TCRdb has only the in-frame clones, and not every one. The V and J calls and clone size come from that table; D and trimming were worked out from the DNA. Of some 74,000 clones in the sample, approximately 80% were seen once. Sequences were obtained from peripheral blood. The rearrangement uses TRBV21-1 and TRBJ2-7; whether TRBD2, the table's D call, matches the DNA was not checked. TRBV21-1 is recorded as a pseudogene. The sequence came from a woman over 75 with active or convalescent COVID-19. The CDR3 DNA is TGTGCCAGCAGCATTCGACTAGAGCAGTACTTC. It encodes CASSIRLEQYF.